This TCR beta chain is from a study of blood T cell repertoires in COVID-19. Study background: Nucleic acid was either cDNA or gDNA, and it came from T cells, B-cell-depleted T cells, or PBMCs.

This clone was detected only once. In the original processing: Estimated nucleated cell counts came from reference gene primer amplification. Generated by immunoSEQ multiplex PCR, the TCRdb table keeps only in-frame clones and is missing some. That table is the source of V, J and clone size, and D and trimming were worked out from the DNA. The sample shows 70,000 or so clones, about 86% of them seen only once. The trim removed 2 bases at V and 7 bases at J, leaving 7 bases unmatched. The CDR3 consists of 16 residues. Per germline, CDR1 MNHEY and CDR2 SVGEGT. The chain has TRBV6-2 or TRBV6-3 and TRBJ1-6, with TRBD1 identical over 8 bases. The sequence was collected from an older man with active COVID-19. The sequencing input was peripheral blood. The CDR3 DNA sequence: TGTGCCAGCAGTTACACCGGACAGGGCGGCAATTCACCCCTCCACTTT. Translation: CASSYTGQGGNSPLHF.